These 11 T cell receptor beta chains share one sample of origin, sequenced in a study of shared clonotypes between healthy human individuals (dated by TCRdb to 2020 to 2022). Library preparation employed the immunoSEQ multiplex PCR assay. TCRdb mirrors the immuneACCESS table, restricted to in-frame sequences. Some clones are absent from its copies; in checked studies, under half trace to an unresolved V gene, and the reason for the others is unknown. The sample table records roughly 2.6 million clones; roughly 92% of these occur just once. Jointly, the top ten make up around 0.14% of the sample. The sequenced material came from naive CD4+ T cells sorted from blood. The cell subset or site label for this specimen denotes: CD45RA+ positively selected. The receptors were sampled from a young man in good health.

This clone was seen a single time. The chain joins TRBV11-2 to TRBJ2-3; 8 positions agree with TRBD2. The CDR3 runs 15 residues. V trimming: 5 bases; J trimming: 4 bases; junction bases outside the gene matches: 8. The germline V gene has CDR1 SGHAT and CDR2 FQNNGV. Here the CDR3 DNA reads TGTGCCAGCAGCCGAAGCGGGAGCGCCTCAGATACGCAGTATTTT. Translated, it gives CASSRSGSASDTQYF. Filled out from reference TRBV11-2 and TRBJ2-3, the complete variable domain reads EAGVAQSPRYKIIEKRQSVAFWCNPISGHATLYWYQQILGQGPKLLIQFQNNGVVDDSQLPKDRFSAERLKGVDSTLKIQPAKLEDSAVYLCASSRSGSASDTQYFGPGTRLTVL.

The chain has TRBV19 and TRBJ2-7; D remains unclear. CDR3 length equals 13 residues. Germline CDR1 LNHDA, CDR2 SQIVND (reference sequence). V was cut by 5 bases and J by 1 base, with 9 bases left in between. CDR3 in amino acids: CASSRRFSYEQYF. DNA for the CDR3: TGTGCCAGTAGTCGCAGGTTTTCCTACGAGCAGTACTTC.

The V gene is TRBV7-2, the J gene TRBJ2-1; tentative D call: TRBD1 (5 bases). CDR3 size: 16 residues. V was cut by 5 bases and J by 5 bases, with 19 bases left in between. Germline lookup yields CDR1 SGHTA and CDR2 FQGNSA. In DNA form, the CDR3 reads TGTGCCAGCAGCCCCCGCCGGGCCAAAGGGGACAATGAGCAGTTCTTC. This sequence encodes CASSPRRAKGDNEQFF.

The chain joins TRBV14 to TRBJ2-3; possible D gene TRBD2, 7 bases. V lost 4 bases and J lost 1, with 15 bases in between. CDR3 size: 16 residues. In germline, CDR1 is SGHDN, CDR2 FVKESK. CDR3 residues: CASSPVWGGRTDTQYF. CDR3 DNA: TGTGCCAGCAGCCCAGTATGGGGGGGCCGCACAGATACGCAGTATTTT.

The chain links TRBV18 to TRBJ1-2; no firm D call. The CDR3 covers 13 residues. Germline assignment: CDR1 KGHSH and CDR2 LQKENI. Trimming removed 6 bases at V and 8 bases at J, with 16 bases between. DNA of the CDR3: TGTGCCAGCTCCCTCGACCAGGATTCGGGCTACACCTTC. It specifies CASSLDQDSGYTF.

The V gene is TRBV5-4, the J gene TRBJ2-7; possibly TRBD2 for D (6 bases). CDR1 is SGHNT and CDR2 is YYREEE in the germline V gene (reference sequence). Trimming stripped 3 bases from V and 1 base from J, with 20 bases between. The length of the CDR3 is 17 residues. This CDR3 is CASSSGTPGERSYEQYF. CDR3 bases: TGTGCCAGCAGCTCCGGGACTCCGGGGGAGAGGTCCTACGAGCAGTACTTC. The full variable domain, with the rest looked up from reference TRBV5-4 and TRBJ2-7, is ETGVTQSPTHLIKTRGQQVTLRCSSQSGHNTVSWYQQALGQGPQFIFQYYREEENGRGNFPPRFSGLQFPNYSSELNVNALELDDSALYLCASSSGTPGERSYEQYFGPGTRLTVT.

The rearrangement links TRBV27 to TRBJ1-3; D is perhaps TRBD1 (5 bases). The CDR3 sequence is 16 residues long. Per the germline V gene, CDR1 is MNHEY and CDR2 is SMNVEV (reference sequence). V was pared by 5 bases and J by 0 bases, with 14 bases between. CDR3 residues: CASSVSRQGSGNTIYF. CDR3 nucleotide sequence: TGTGCCAGCAGTGTCTCGAGGCAGGGCTCTGGAAACACCATATATTTT.

This clone came up a few times. The same CDR3 also results from other DNA sequences found in this sample. V is TRBV6-1 and J is TRBJ2-1; 12 bases align to TRBD2. Germline lookup yields CDR1 MNHNS and CDR2 SASEGT. Losses at the gene ends were 6 bases for V and 4 bases for J; bases not matched to a gene: 1. This CDR3 has 14 amino acids. The CDR3 sequence: CASRTSGSYNEQFF. The CDR3 DNA reads as TGTGCCAGCAGGACTAGCGGGAGTTACAATGAGCAGTTCTTC.

The chain employs TRBV10-1 and TRBJ2-5; 12 nucleotides line up with TRBD2. Trimming at V came to 4 bases and at J to 4 bases, leaving 4 bases not matched to a gene. Germline V CDR1 and CDR2: WNHNN, SYGVQD (reference sequence). The CDR3 runs 15 residues. The DNA for the CDR3 is TGCGCCAGCAGTGTAAGACTAGCGGGAGTAGAGACCCAGTACTTC. As protein: CASSVRLAGVETQYF.

The J gene is TRBJ1-3, the V gene TRBV6-1; a possible D gene is TRBD1 (6 bases). V was pared by 5 bases and J by 0 bases, with 8 bases between. The CDR3 covers 14 residues. Looked up from germline, CDR1 is MNHNS and CDR2 is SASEGT. CDR3 nucleotide sequence: TGTGCCAGCAGTTTACAGGGCTCTGGAAACACCATATATTTT. This sequence encodes CASSLQGSGNTIYF.

The chain is built from TRBV11-2 and TRBJ2-3; 8 bases line up with TRBD2. The CDR3 spans 12 residues. Germline-derived CDR1 and CDR2 are SGHAT and FQNNGV. V dropped 4 bases and J dropped 8; count of bases not matched to a gene: 2. In DNA, the CDR3 is TGTGCCAGCAGCTCCGGACTAGCTACGCAGTATTTT. This codes for CASSSGLATQYF.